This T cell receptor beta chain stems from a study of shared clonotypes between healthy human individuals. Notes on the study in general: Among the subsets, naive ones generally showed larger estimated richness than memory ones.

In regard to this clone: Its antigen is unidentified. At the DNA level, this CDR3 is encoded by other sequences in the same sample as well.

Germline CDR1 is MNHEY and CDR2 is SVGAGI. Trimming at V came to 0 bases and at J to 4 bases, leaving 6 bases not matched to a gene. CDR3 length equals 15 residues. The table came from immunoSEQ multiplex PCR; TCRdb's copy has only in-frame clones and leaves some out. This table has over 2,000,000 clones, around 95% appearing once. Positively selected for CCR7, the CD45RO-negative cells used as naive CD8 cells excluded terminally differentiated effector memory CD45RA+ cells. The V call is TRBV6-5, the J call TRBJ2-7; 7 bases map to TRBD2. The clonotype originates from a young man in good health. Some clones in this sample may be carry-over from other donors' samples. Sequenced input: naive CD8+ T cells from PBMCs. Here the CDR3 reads CASSYSGGSSYEQYF. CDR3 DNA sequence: TGTGCCAGCAGTTACTCTGGCGGGAGTTCGTACGAGCAGTACTTC.